This T cell receptor beta chain was captured in a study of CD8+ T cells in alopecia areata. Study as a whole: Treated patients were given oral tofacitinib, which was dosed at 5 to 10 mg twice daily. Study-wide findings and caveats: Scalp sample data also include resident alphabeta T cells from normal skin.

Documented treatment: oral pan-JAK inhibitor, 5-10 mg twice daily. Sampling of alopecia areata patients yielded lesional scalp punch biopsies as well as peripheral blood. cDNA prepared by RNA extraction and subsequent reverse transcription served as the template for sequencing. Sequencing used immunoSEQ multiplex PCR; TCRdb keeps in-frame clones, though not all of them. The top ten clones hold less than 3.5% of a sample with about 200,000 clones, around 60% of them seen once. The CDR3 is 12 amino acids. The germline V gene encodes CDR1 SGHDN and CDR2 FVKESK. Trimming took 1 base from V and 9 from J, leaving 7 bases between them. This clone turned up a few times. Antigen unknown.

The sequence was obtained from a human donor with alopecia areata. Sequenced here: CD4+ T cells sorted from blood, sampled at week 4, from a patient treated with tofacitinib. V usage is TRBV14 and J usage is TRBJ2-4; TRBD2 might be the D (5 bases). This CDR3 reads CASSQVRGIQYF. The CDR3 DNA is TGTGCCAGCAGCCAAGTTCGGGGCATTCAGTACTTC.